The 27 T cell receptor beta chains below were found in one sample sequenced in a study of CD8+ T cells in alopecia areata. Documented treatment: oral pan-JAK inhibitor, 5-10 mg twice daily. The sequencing template was cDNA reverse transcribed from extracted RNA. TCRdb's table, derived via immunoSEQ multiplex PCR, lists solely in-frame clones and lacks some. The sample contains around 190,000 clones, 60% of which appear only once. The sample was CD4+ T cells sorted from blood, taken at week 24, from a patient treated with tofacitinib. These receptors all stem from a human donor with alopecia areata.

The gene calls are TRBV7-2 and TRBJ2-3; unclear D gene. Trimming left V 2 bases short and J 1 base short, with 10 bases between. This CDR3 has 15 residues. Germline V gene sequence: CDR1 SGHTA, CDR2 FQGNSA. The DNA of the CDR3 is TGTGCCAGCAGCTTACATAACCTCCGCACAGATACGCAGTATTTT. This codes for CASSLHNLRTDTQYF.

V is TRBV9 and J is TRBJ2-1; 7 bases map to TRBD2. After removal of 2 bases from V and 5 bases from J, the junction contained 7 bases not matched to a gene. Germline CDR1 and CDR2: SGDLS and YYNGEE. This CDR3 spans 15 amino acids. The CDR3 spells CASSVRGGGNNEQFF. DNA of the CDR3: TGTGCCAGCAGCGTGAGGGGCGGGGGAAACAATGAGCAGTTCTTC.

The rearrangement uses TRBV6-1 and TRBJ1-5; D is unresolved. The CDR3 loop spans 13 amino acids. Between the trimmed V and J ends, which lost 2 bases and 3 bases, there was a span of 5 bases. Looked up from germline, CDR1 is MNHNS and CDR2 is SASEGT. The CDR3 loop is CASSERINQPQHF. In DNA form, the CDR3 reads TGTGCCAGCAGTGAACGAATCAATCAGCCCCAGCATTTT.

The chain uses TRBV30 and TRBJ1-2, with D unresolved. V lost 2 bases and J 4 bases, leaving 8 bases between the germline ends. Germline lookup yields CDR1 GTSNPN and CDR2 SVGIG (reference sequence). The CDR3 has 12 amino acids. Here the CDR3 DNA reads TGTGCCTGGAGTTTCGGGATCTATGGCTACACCTTC. Protein product: CAWSFGIYGYTF.

The V gene is TRBV29-1, the J gene TRBJ1-2; TRBD1 matches 7 bases. The length of the CDR3 is 12 residues. Germline CDR1 reads SQVTM; CDR2 reads ANQGSEA. The junction had 10 bases not matched to a gene; V was cut back by 7 bases and J by 8 bases. The CDR3 sequence: CSAQGGAGGYTF. CDR3 in DNA: TGCAGCGCCCAAGGGGGCGCAGGGGGCTACACCTTC.

This clone occurred a few times. The CDR3 reads CASSLARGRSGAGELFF. CDR3 coding DNA: TGTGCCAGCAGCTTGGCCCGTGGGAGATCAGGGGCCGGGGAGCTGTTTTTT. The chain joins TRBV5-6 to TRBJ2-2; perhaps TRBD1 as D (6 bases). The CDR3 has 17 amino acids. The germline V and J ends were trimmed by 0 bases and 6 bases, with 18 bases remaining between them. The germline V gene encodes CDR1 SGHDT and CDR2 YYEEEE.

CDR3: CASSQEGQGNEKLFF. The CDR3 coding sequence is TGCGCCAGCAGCCAAGAGGGGCAGGGAAACGAAAAACTGTTTTTT. The rearrangement links TRBV4-3 to TRBJ1-4; D perhaps matches TRBD1 (5 bases). The CDR3 covers 15 residues. V gave up 0 bases and J gave up 8 bases, with 13 bases separating them. Looked up from germline, CDR1 is LGHNA and CDR2 is YSLEER.

The V call is TRBV5-1, the J call TRBJ1-2; 7 bases are a match to TRBD1. The V gene end was trimmed by 4 bases and the J gene end by 4 bases; junction bases not matched to a gene: 19. This CDR3 is built from 18 residues. The V gene's germline CDR1 is SGHRS and CDR2 YFSETQ. This chain's CDR3 is CASSLTGTESPNLYGYTF. CDR3 DNA sequence: TGCGCCAGCAGCCTTACGGGGACAGAATCCCCTAATCTCTATGGCTACACCTTC.

The table lists this clone with a few counts. The rearrangement uses TRBV7-6 and TRBJ2-6; D remains unclear. CDR1 and CDR2 from the germline V gene are SGHVS and FNYEAQ. CDR3 size: 17 residues. Between the trimmed V and J ends, which lost 1 base and 2 bases, there was a span of 12 bases. CDR3 sequence reads: CASSLVSGQTGANVLTF. The CDR3 region has the DNA TGTGCCAGCAGCTTAGTATCCGGGCAGACTGGGGCCAACGTCCTGACTTTC.

On this clone itself: One end of the junction fails to match germline, which may point to a read error. This chain connects TRBV29-1 to TRBJ1-1; D not resolved. The CDR3 has 14 amino acids. Germline CDR1 reads SQVTM; CDR2 reads ANQGSEA. This CDR3 is CSAEDPGMNTEAFF. The CDR3 DNA sequence: TGCAGCGCTGAAGATCCAGGAATGAACACTGAAGCTTTCTTT.

A note on this clone: At one end, the junction sequence differs from germline, possibly due to a read error. V is TRBV11-1 and J is TRBJ1-1, with TRBD1 as a possible D gene (5 bases). Germline loops: CDR1 SGHAT, CDR2 FQDESV (reference sequence). CDR3 size: 13 residues. The CDR3 DNA is TGTACCAGCAGCTTAGGGGAATGGACTGAAGCTTTCTTT. Protein sequence: CTSSLGEWTEAFF.

The chain uses TRBV2 and TRBJ1-2; D is uncertain. Germline CDR1 is SNHLY and CDR2 is FYNNEI. The V end lost 7 bases, the J end lost 7 bases, and 16 bases lay between the germline ends. The CDR3 loop spans 13 amino acids. CDR3 sequence: CASTASLGGGYTF. CDR3 sequence (DNA): TGTGCCAGCACGGCTTCCTTGGGCGGTGGCTACACCTTC.

There are many counts of this clone. The V gene is TRBV9, the J gene TRBJ2-5; D might be TRBD2 (6 bases). The CDR3 is 15 residues long. V lost 3 bases and J lost 5, with 17 bases in between. CDR1 and CDR2 (germline): SGDLS, YYNGEE. Written as DNA, the CDR3 is TGTGCCAGCAGCGCCGGGACGGCCGGAGGGGAGACCCAGTACTTC. This sequence encodes CASSAGTAGGETQYF.

This clone was seen only once. The J gene is TRBJ2-1, the V gene TRBV10-1; 9 nucleotides agree with TRBD2. Germline-derived CDR1 and CDR2 are WNHNN and SYGVQD (reference sequence). CDR3 length: 16 amino acids. V lost 0 bases, J lost 4 bases, and 4 bases stayed unmatched. The CDR3 DNA reads TGCGCCAGCAGTGAGTCGAAAGCGGGGGGATACAATGAGCAGTTCTTC. It codes for CASSESKAGGYNEQFF.

The DNA of the CDR3 is TGTGCCAGCAGCGTAGGGCTAGCGGTTAGCACAGATACGCAGTATTTT. Its protein product is CASSVGLAVSTDTQYF. J is TRBJ2-3 and V is TRBV9, with 7 bases matching TRBD2. CDR1 is SGDLS, CDR2 YYNGEE, per germline. The ends lost 0 bases at V and 0 bases at J; junction bases unmatched: 4. The CDR3 has 16 amino acids.

A few counts support this clone. This rearrangement joins TRBV6-6 to TRBJ2-1; D is undetermined. Trimming removed 0 bases from V and 8 bases from J, with 5 bases in between. Germline CDR1 MNHNY, CDR2 SVGAGI (reference sequence). This CDR3 is built from 12 residues. CDR3 nucleotide sequence: TGTGCCAGCAGTTACTCGATCGATGAGCAGTTCTTC. The encoded protein is CASSYSIDEQFF.

This clone has just one count. This rearrangement joins TRBV5-4 to TRBJ1-2; 7 bases line up with TRBD1. Germline loops: CDR1 SGHNT, CDR2 YYREEE (reference sequence). V lost 5 bases and J lost 2; bases outside the gene matches: 12. The CDR3 contains 16 residues. DNA of the CDR3: TGTGCCAGCAGTGACGAGACAGGGACGGAGAACTATGGCTACACCTTC. Residues: CASSDETGTENYGYTF.

This clone was seen a few times. The chain links TRBV30 to TRBJ1-2; 8 nucleotides agree with TRBD1. This CDR3 is 15 amino acids long. V dropped 0 bases and J dropped 5; count of bases not matched to a gene: 8. Germline V CDR1 and CDR2: GTSNPN, SVGIG (reference sequence). In nucleotides, the CDR3 is TGTGCCTGGAGTGTACGGACAGGGAAGTTTTATGGCTACACCTTC. Translating gives CAWSVRTGKFYGYTF.

This clone occurred many times. The rearrangement joins TRBV13 to TRBJ1-6, with D uncertain. The CDR3 has 15 residues. In germline, CDR1 is PRHDT, CDR2 FYEKMQ (reference sequence). V shed 5 bases and J shed 4 bases, with 12 bases lying between them. The CDR3 coding sequence is TGTGCCAGCAGCCAAGGTCCGCTTTATAATTCACCCCTCCACTTT. Encoded protein: CASSQGPLYNSPLHF.

This clone came up a few times. The V and J genes are TRBV10-3 and TRBJ2-7; 7 nucleotides agree with TRBD1. V trimming: 2 bases; J trimming: 7 bases; junction bases outside the gene matches: 8. CDR3 size: 14 residues. From germline, CDR1 is ENHRY and CDR2 SYGVKD. This CDR3 reads CAISEDRAWEEQYF. DNA of the CDR3: TGTGCCATCAGTGAGGACAGGGCTTGGGAGGAGCAGTACTTC.

The chain links TRBV19 to TRBJ2-2; 9 positions agree with TRBD1. The CDR3 totals 15 residues. Trimming cost V 3 bases and J 6 bases; bases outside gene matches: 5. The germline gives CDR1 LNHDA, CDR2 SQIVND (reference sequence). The CDR3 DNA is TGTGCCAGTAGTATCAGGGACAGGGAGGCCGGGGAGCTGTTTTTT. It encodes CASSIRDREAGELFF.

This clone turned up a few times. This chain joins TRBV20-1 and TRBJ2-1; no clear D gene. This CDR3 contains 11 residues. In germline, CDR1 is DFQATT, CDR2 SNEGSKA (reference sequence). The CDR3 loop reads CGPTNQEEQFF. The CDR3 coding sequence is TGCGGACCCACTAATCAGGAGGAGCAGTTCTTC.

J is TRBJ1-1 and V is TRBV11-2; perhaps TRBD1 as D (5 bases). V was cut by 4 bases and J by 0 bases, with 9 bases left in between. Germline CDR1 is SGHAT and CDR2 is FQNNGV. This CDR3 is 14 amino acids long. The CDR3 nucleotides read TGTGCCAGCAGCTCTTCGACAGTGAACACTGAAGCTTTCTTT. It yields the protein CASSSSTVNTEAFF.

The chain recombines TRBV29-1 with TRBJ2-2; D gene uncertain. The CDR3 length is 14 residues. V was cut by 4 bases and J by 2 bases, with 11 bases left in between. The germline gives CDR1 SQVTM, CDR2 ANQGSEA. The CDR3 protein is CSVVSRHNTGELFF. The DNA of the CDR3 is TGCAGCGTTGTTTCACGACACAACACCGGGGAGCTGTTTTTT.

The V gene is TRBV18, the J gene TRBJ1-5, with D tentatively TRBD1 (5 bases). The CDR3 has 12 amino acids. V lost 8 bases, J lost 4 bases, and 9 bases lay in between. Germline CDR1 reads KGHSH; CDR2 reads LQKENI. CDR3 region: CASGEGNQPQHF. The CDR3 coding sequence is TGTGCCAGCGGGGAGGGGAATCAGCCCCAGCATTTT.

The V gene is TRBV6-6, the J gene TRBJ1-5; D perhaps matches TRBD1 (5 bases). The CDR3 runs to 13 residues. Germline assignment: CDR1 MNHNY and CDR2 SVGAGI (reference sequence). The V end lost 7 bases, the J end lost 8 bases, and 15 bases lay between the germline ends. CDR3: CASISSGLEPQHF. CDR3 in DNA: TGTGCCAGCATATCGTCAGGGTTAGAGCCCCAGCATTTT.

The V and J genes are TRBV9 and TRBJ1-2; 9 bases fit TRBD1. The germline gives CDR1 SGDLS, CDR2 YYNGEE. V lost 3 bases and J lost 5; bases outside the gene matches: 8. The CDR3 is made up of 15 amino acids. The CDR3 protein is CASSEGPGQGYGYTF. The CDR3 DNA reads as TGTGCCAGCAGCGAGGGACCGGGACAGGGTTATGGCTACACCTTC. The variable domain in full, with the rest retrieved from reference TRBV9 and TRBJ1-2, is DSGVTQTPKHLITATGQRVTLRCSPRSGDLSVYWYQQSLDQGLQFLIQYYNGEERAKGNILERFSAQQFPDLHSELNLSSLELGDSALYFCASSEGPGQGYGYTFGSGTRLTVV.